This T cell receptor beta chain originates from a study of blood T cell repertoires in COVID-19. Overall study: From T cells, B-cell-depleted T cells, or PBMCs came the material, which was cDNA or gDNA.

Original data processing: Amplification of reference gene primers provided the estimated nucleated cell counts. Assay: immunoSEQ multiplex PCR; the TCRdb copy retains only in-frame clones and omits some. V and J calls plus clone size are reproduced from that table; the DNA served to infer D and trimming. This sample carries 150,000 to 200,000 clones, over 80% of them seen once, and the ten largest clones take under 10%. Germline values: CDR1 MNHNY, CDR2 SVGAGI (reference sequence). The V end lost 8 bases, the J end lost 3 bases, and 17 bases lay between the germline ends. This CDR3 region has 16 residues.

Sequencing was done on a sample of peripheral blood. This chain links TRBV6-6 with TRBJ1-6; no clear D gene. The TCR originated in a woman aged 70-85 years with COVID-19, enrolled during active disease. The CDR3 DNA reads TGTGCCAGCCTCACACTAGCAGGAAACTATAATTCACCCCTCCACTTT. Its protein is CASLTLAGNYNSPLHF.